One and the same sample provided the 11 T cell receptor beta chains below, sequenced in a study of T cells in localized non-small cell lung cancer (dated by TCRdb to 2020 to 2022). The library was generated by the immunoSEQ multiplex PCR assay. TCRdb retrieved this table from immuneACCESS and kept in-frame rearrangements only. Not all clones are present; in checked studies, unresolved V genes account for under half, and no reason is known for the remainder. For this sample there are fewer than 45,000 clones; more than 75% appear just once. The top ten constitute 5% to 8% of the sample. Here the sequenced sample was peripheral blood, taken before any cancer treatment. The receptors were gathered from a man aged 35-69 years with stage I lung adenocarcinoma.

The rearrangement links TRBV7-3 to TRBJ1-2, with a weak D call TRBD1 (5 bases). CDR3 length: 13 residues. V lost 3 bases and J 2 bases, leaving 7 bases between the germline ends. Germline CDR1 and CDR2: SGHTA and FQGTGA. CDR3 in amino acids: CASSFSGNYGYTF. CDR3 nucleotides: TGTGCCAGCAGCTTTTCAGGGAACTATGGCTACACCTTC.

The chain has TRBV2 and TRBJ2-1; weak D call: TRBD2 (6 bases). Germline V lookup: CDR1 SNHLY, CDR2 FYNNEI. The CDR3 spans 13 residues. The ends were cut back, 4 bases at V and 6 bases at J, with 10 bases in the middle. The chain's CDR3 is CASSVQEGNEQFF. The DNA for the CDR3 is TGTGCCAGCAGTGTGCAGGAGGGCAATGAGCAGTTCTTC. Full variable domain (rest looked up from reference TRBV2 and TRBJ2-1): EPEVTQTPSHQVTQMGQEVILRCVPISNHLYFYWYRQILGQKVEFLVSFYNNEISEKSEIFDDQFSVERPDGSNFTLKIRSTKLEDSAMYFCASSVQEGNEQFFGPGTRLTVL.

The chain combines TRBV2 with TRBJ2-7; 8 bases match TRBD1. J gave up 3 bases and V 6 bases, and 4 bases lay outside the gene matches. This CDR3 has 13 amino acids. Germline CDR1 reads SNHLY; CDR2 reads FYNNEI. The CDR3 reads CASSDRGLYEQYF. Here the CDR3 DNA reads TGTGCCAGCAGCGACAGGGGTCTCTACGAGCAGTACTTC.

The J gene is TRBJ2-1, the V gene TRBV28, with no clear D. From germline, CDR1 is MDHEN and CDR2 SYDVKM. The CDR3 is 18 residues long. With 1 base removed from V and 10 bases from J, the gap between germline ends came to 26 bases. The CDR3 protein is CASSLLNPCPQRSTEQFF. CDR3 nucleotides: TGTGCCAGCAGTTTATTGAACCCCTGTCCCCAGCGTAGCACCGAGCAGTTCTTC.

This chain links TRBV28 with TRBJ1-3; the D gene is possibly TRBD1 (6 bases). Germline assignment: CDR1 MDHEN and CDR2 SYDVKM. The CDR3 length is 15 residues. V shed 5 bases and J shed 2 bases, with 13 bases lying between them. CDR3 sequence (DNA): TGTGCCAGCAGTCTAGGGGGTGACACTGGAAACACCATATATTTT. Protein sequence: CASSLGGDTGNTIYF.

This chain connects TRBV21-1 to TRBJ2-1; TRBD1 reflects the table's D call only, with no check against the DNA. TRBV21-1 is shown as a pseudogene. The CDR3 is 14 residues long. CDR3 protein: CARPTGVGGNEQFF. The DNA of the CDR3 is TGTGCCAGGCCTACAGGGGTCGGGGGCAATGAGCAGTTCTTC.

The J gene is TRBJ2-2, the V gene TRBV28; D may be TRBD1 (5 bases). CDR3 size: 14 residues. The germline CDR1 and CDR2 sequences are MDHEN and SYDVKM. Trimming took 6 bases from V and 1 from J, leaving 9 bases between them. CDR3 sequence reads: CASRTTGNTGELFF. The CDR3 DNA reads as TGTGCCAGCAGGACCACAGGGAACACCGGGGAGCTGTTTTTT. Looking up the rest from reference TRBV28 and TRBJ2-2 gives the full variable domain: DVKVTQSSRYLVKRTGEKVFLECVQDMDHENMFWYRQDPGLGLRLIYFSYDVKMKEKGDIPEGYSVSREKKERFSLILESASTNQTSMYLCASRTTGNTGELFFGEGSRLTVL.

The chain carries TRBV15 and TRBJ2-5; perhaps D is TRBD1 or TRBD2 (5 bases each). Germline assignment: CDR1 LNHNV and CDR2 YYDKDF (reference sequence). The CDR3 is made up of 15 amino acids. V lost 8 bases to trimming and J lost 5 bases, with 21 bases between them. The CDR3 spells CATAHLGEHPETQYF. CDR3 DNA: TGTGCCACCGCTCACTTAGGGGAGCATCCGGAGACCCAGTACTTC.

This chain connects TRBV27 to TRBJ2-1, with 10 nucleotides matching TRBD1. The J segment lost 6 bases and the V segment lost 6 bases, leaving 11 bases of the junction unmatched. This CDR3 region has 16 residues. In germline, CDR1 is MNHEY, CDR2 SMNVEV (reference sequence). The CDR3, as DNA: TGTGCCAGCAGACCGATATTCCGGGACAGGGGCAATGAGCAGTTCTTC. It translates to CASRPIFRDRGNEQFF.

The genes are TRBV11-2 and TRBJ2-1; 16 bases fit TRBD2. Germline V gene lookup returns CDR1 SGHAT and CDR2 FQNNGV. Unmatched junction bases numbered 11, after V lost 3 bases and J lost 12 bases. The CDR3 is 17 residues long. CDR3 nucleotide sequence: TGTGCCAGCAGCTTGGAACCCGGGACTAGCGGGAGGGGGTCGCAGTTCTTC. Its protein is CASSLEPGTSGRGSQFF.

The chain employs TRBV19 and TRBJ1-1, with D uncertain. Germline CDR1 LNHDA, CDR2 SQIVND (reference sequence). This CDR3 spans 12 amino acids. V lost 4 bases to trimming and J lost 4 bases, with 7 bases between them. DNA of the CDR3: TGTGCCAGTAGTAGCCCTGCCACTGAAGCTTTCTTT. Translated, it gives CASSSPATEAFF.